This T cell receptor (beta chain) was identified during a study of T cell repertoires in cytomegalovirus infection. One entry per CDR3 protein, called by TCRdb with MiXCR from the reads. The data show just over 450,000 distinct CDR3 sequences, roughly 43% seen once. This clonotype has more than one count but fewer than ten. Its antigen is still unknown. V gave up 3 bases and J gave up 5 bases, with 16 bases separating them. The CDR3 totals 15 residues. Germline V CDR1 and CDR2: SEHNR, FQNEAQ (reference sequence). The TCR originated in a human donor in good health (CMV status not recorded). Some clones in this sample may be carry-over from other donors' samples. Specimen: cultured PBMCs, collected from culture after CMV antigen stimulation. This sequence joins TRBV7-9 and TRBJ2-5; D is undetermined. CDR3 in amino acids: CASSFSPGLGETQYF. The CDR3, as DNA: TGTGCCAGCAGCTTTTCCCCCGGGCTGGGGGAGACCCAGTACTTC.